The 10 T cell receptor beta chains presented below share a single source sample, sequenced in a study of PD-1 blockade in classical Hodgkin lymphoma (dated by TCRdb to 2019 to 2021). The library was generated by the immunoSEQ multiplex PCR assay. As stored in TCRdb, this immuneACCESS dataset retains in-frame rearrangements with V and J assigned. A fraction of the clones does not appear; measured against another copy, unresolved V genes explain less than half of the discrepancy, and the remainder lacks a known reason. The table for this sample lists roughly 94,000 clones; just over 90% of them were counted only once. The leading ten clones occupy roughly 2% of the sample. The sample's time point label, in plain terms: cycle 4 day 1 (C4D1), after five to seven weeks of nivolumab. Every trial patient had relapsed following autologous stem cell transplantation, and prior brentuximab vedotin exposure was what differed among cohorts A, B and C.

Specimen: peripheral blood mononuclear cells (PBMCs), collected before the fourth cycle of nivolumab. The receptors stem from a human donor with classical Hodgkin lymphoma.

The CDR3 spells CAWSLDTQYF. CDR3 nucleotides: TGTGCCTGGAGTCTAGATACGCAGTATTTT. This rearrangement joins TRBV30 to TRBJ2-3; D unresolved. The CDR3 loop spans 10 amino acids. Germline values: CDR1 GTSNPN, CDR2 SVGIG (reference sequence). With 2 bases removed from V and 5 bases from J, the gap between germline ends came to 2 bases.

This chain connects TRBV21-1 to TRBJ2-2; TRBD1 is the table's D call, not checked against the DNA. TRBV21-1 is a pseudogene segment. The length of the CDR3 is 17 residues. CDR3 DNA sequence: TGTGCCAGCAGCCGCCGTTGGGCTCAGGGGGGCACCGGGGAGCTGTTTTTT. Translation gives CASSRRWAQGGTGELFF.

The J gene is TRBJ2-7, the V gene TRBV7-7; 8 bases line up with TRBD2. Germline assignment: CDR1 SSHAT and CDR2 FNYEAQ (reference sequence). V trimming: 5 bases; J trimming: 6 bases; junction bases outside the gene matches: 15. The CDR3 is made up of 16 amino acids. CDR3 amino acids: CASSPMSGSPSGEQYF. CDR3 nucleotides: TGTGCCAGCAGCCCTATGAGCGGGAGCCCCTCGGGCGAGCAGTACTTC.

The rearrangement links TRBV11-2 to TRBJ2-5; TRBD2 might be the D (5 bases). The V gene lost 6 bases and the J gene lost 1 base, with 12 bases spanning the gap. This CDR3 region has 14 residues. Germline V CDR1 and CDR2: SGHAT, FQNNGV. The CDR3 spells CASRLASIQETQYF. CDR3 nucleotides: TGTGCCAGCAGGCTGGCTAGCATCCAAGAGACCCAGTACTTC.

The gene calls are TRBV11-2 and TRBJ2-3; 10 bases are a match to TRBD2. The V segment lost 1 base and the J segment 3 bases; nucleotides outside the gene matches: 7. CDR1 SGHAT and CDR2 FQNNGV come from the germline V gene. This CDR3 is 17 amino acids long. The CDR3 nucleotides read TGTGCCAGCAGCTTAGTTGTACTAGCGGGATATACAGATACGCAGTATTTT. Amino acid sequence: CASSLVVLAGYTDTQYF.

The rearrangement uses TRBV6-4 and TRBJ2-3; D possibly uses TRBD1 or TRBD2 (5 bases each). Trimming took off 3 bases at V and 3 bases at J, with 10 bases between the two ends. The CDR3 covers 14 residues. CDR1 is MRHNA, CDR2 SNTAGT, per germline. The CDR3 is CASSEAGTTDTQYF. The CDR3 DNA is TGTGCCAGCAGTGAAGCAGGGACGACAGATACGCAGTATTTT.

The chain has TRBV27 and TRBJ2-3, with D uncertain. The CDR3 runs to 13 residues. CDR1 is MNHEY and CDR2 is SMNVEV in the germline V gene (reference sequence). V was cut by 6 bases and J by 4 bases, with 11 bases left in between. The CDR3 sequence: CASRVQNPDTQYF. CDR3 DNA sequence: TGTGCCAGCAGGGTCCAGAACCCAGATACGCAGTATTTT.

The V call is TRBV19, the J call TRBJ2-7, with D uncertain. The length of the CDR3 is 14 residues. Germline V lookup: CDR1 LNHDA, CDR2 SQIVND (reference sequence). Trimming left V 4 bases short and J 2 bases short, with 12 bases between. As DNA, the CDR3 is TGTGCCAGTAGTACACCGGGCTTCACCTACGAGCAGTACTTC. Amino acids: CASSTPGFTYEQYF.

For the CDR3, the DNA is TGCGCCAGCAGCTCGGGACAGGAGAGTTTAGAGGGCTACACCTTC. Translation gives CASSSGQESLEGYTF. The chain uses TRBV5-1 and TRBJ1-2; 8 bases line up with TRBD1. The CDR3 length is 15 residues. Germline lookup yields CDR1 SGHRS and CDR2 YFSETQ. With V trimmed by 3 bases and J by 8 bases, 12 bases remained unmatched.

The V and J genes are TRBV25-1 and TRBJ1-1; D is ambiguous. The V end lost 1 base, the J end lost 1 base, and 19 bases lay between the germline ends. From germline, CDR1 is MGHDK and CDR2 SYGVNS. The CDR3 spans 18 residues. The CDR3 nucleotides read TGTGCCAGCAGTGAATCCCTTGGGCCCCTTATGTCGAACACTGAAGCTTTCTTT. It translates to CASSESLGPLMSNTEAFF.